This T cell receptor beta chain appears in the sequencing data of a study of CD8 T cells in Susac syndrome. RNA totalling about 0.5 to 1 ug underwent reverse transcription with random hexamers. TCRdb analysed the immunoSEQ multiplex PCR reads with MiXCR anew, one entry per CDR3 protein. The sample consists of around 140,000 distinct CDR3 sequences, around 75% of them appearing once. Trimming took 1 base from V and 7 from J, leaving 4 bases between them. The CDR3 runs to 12 residues. The germline CDR1 and CDR2 sequences are MGHRA and YSYEKL. The sequenced material came from CD8+ T cells from PBMCs. The gene calls are TRBV4-1 and TRBJ2-2; the D is unclear. This clonotype originated in a human donor with multiple sclerosis. This CDR3 reads CASSQGGGELFF. The CDR3 nucleotides are TGCGCCAGCAGCCAAGGGGGCGGGGAGCTGTTTTTT.